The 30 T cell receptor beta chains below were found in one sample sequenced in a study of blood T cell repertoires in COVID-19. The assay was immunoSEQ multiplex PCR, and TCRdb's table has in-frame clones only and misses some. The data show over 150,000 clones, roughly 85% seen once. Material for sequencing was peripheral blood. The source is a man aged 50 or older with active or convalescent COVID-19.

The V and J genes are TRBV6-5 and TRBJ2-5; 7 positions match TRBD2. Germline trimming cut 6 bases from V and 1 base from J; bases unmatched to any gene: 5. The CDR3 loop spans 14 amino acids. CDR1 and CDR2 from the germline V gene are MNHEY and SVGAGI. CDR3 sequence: CASSKIAGQETQYF. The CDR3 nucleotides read TGTGCCAGCAGCAAAATAGCGGGCCAAGAGACCCAGTACTTC.

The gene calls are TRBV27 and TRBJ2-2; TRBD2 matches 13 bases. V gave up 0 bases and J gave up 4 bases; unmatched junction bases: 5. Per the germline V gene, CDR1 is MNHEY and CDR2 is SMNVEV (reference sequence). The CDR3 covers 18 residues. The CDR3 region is CASSLSLAGGVATGELFF. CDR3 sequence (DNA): TGTGCCAGCAGTTTATCACTAGCGGGAGGGGTTGCCACCGGGGAGCTGTTTTTT.

This CDR3 is CASSSQQNTEAFF. In DNA form, the CDR3 reads TGTGCCAGCTCATCGCAACAGAACACTGAAGCTTTCTTT. The V and J genes are TRBV18 and TRBJ1-1; D gene uncertain. The germline CDR1 and CDR2 sequences are KGHSH and LQKENI. The CDR3 has 13 amino acids. V was pared by 5 bases and J by 1 base, with 8 bases between.

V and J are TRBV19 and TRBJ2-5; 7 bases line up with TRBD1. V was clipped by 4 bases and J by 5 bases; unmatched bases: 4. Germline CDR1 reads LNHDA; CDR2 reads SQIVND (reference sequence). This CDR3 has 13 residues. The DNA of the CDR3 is TGTGCCAGTAGTAGGGACAGTCCGGAGACCCAGTACTTC. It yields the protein CASSRDSPETQYF. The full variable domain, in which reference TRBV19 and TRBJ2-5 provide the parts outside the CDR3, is DGGITQSPKYLFRKEGQNVTLSCEQNLNHDAMYWYRQDPGQGLRLIYYSQIVNDFQKGDIAEGYSVSREKKESFPLTVTSAQKNPTAFYLCASSRDSPETQYFGPGTRLLVL.

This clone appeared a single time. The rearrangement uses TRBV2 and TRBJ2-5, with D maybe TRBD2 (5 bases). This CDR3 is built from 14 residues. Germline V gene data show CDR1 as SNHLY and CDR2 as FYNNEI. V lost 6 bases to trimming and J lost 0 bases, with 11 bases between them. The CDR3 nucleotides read TGTGCCAGCAGCCCAACGGACTACCAAGAGACCCAGTACTTC. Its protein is CASSPTDYQETQYF.

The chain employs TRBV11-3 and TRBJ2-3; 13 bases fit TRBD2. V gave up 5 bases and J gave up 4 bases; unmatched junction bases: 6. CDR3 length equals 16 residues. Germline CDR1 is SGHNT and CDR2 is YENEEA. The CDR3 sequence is CASSGRTSGSADTQYF. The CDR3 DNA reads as TGTGCCAGCAGCGGCCGGACTAGCGGGAGTGCAGATACGCAGTATTTT. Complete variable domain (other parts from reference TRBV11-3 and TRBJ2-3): EAGVVQSPRYKIIEKKQPVAFWCNPISGHNTLYWYLQNLGQGPELLIRYENEEAVDDSQLPKDRFSAERLKGVDSTLKIQPAELGDSAVYLCASSGRTSGSADTQYFGPGTRLTVL.

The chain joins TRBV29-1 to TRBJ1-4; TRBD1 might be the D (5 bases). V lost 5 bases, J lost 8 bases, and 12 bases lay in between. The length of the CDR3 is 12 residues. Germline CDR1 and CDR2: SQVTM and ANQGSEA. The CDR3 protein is CSVKGTGEKLFF. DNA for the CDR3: TGCAGCGTTAAGGGAACAGGAGAAAAACTGTTTTTT.

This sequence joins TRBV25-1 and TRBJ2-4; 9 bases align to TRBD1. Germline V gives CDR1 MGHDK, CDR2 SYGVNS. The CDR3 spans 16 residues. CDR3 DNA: TGTGTTCGGACAGGGGACCTACTCTGCGCCAAAAACATTCAGTACTTC. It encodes CVRTGDLLCAKNIQYF.

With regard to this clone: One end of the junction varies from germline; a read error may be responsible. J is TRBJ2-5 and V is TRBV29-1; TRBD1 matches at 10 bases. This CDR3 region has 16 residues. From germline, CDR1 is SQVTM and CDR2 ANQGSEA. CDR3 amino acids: CSVEGLDRGLGETQYF. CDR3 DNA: TGCAGCGTCGAAGGCCTCGACAGGGGGCTTGGTGAGACCCAGTACTTC.

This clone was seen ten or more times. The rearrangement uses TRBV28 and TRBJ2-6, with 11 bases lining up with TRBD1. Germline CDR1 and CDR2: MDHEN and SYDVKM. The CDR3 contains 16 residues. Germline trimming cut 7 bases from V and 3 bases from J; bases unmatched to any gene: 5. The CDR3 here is CASNGQGAVGANVLTF. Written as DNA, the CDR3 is TGTGCCAGCAACGGACAGGGGGCGGTTGGGGCCAACGTCCTGACTTTC.

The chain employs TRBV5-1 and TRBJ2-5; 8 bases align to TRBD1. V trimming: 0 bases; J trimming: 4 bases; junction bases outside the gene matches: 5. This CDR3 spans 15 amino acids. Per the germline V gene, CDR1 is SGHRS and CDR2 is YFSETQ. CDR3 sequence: CASSLARTGSETQYF. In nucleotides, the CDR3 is TGCGCCAGCAGCTTGGCCCGGACAGGGTCAGAGACCCAGTACTTC.

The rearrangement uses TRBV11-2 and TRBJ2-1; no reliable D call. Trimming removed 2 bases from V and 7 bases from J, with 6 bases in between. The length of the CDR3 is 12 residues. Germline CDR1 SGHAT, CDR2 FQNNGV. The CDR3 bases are TGTGCCAGCAGCTTATTCCATAATGAGCAGTTCTTC. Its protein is CASSLFHNEQFF.

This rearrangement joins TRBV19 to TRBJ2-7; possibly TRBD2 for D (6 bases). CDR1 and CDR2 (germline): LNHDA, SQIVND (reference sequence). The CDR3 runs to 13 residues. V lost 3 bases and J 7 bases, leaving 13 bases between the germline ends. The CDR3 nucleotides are TGTGCCAGTAGTATTTTCGGGGGTAGGGAGCAGTACTTC. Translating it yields CASSIFGGREQYF.

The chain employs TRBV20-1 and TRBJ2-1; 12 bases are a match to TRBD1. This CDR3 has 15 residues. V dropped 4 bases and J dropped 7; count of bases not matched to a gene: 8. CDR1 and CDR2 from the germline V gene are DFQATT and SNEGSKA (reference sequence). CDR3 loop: CSANEGQGALNEQFF. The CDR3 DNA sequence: TGCAGTGCTAATGAGGGACAGGGGGCGCTGAATGAGCAGTTCTTC.

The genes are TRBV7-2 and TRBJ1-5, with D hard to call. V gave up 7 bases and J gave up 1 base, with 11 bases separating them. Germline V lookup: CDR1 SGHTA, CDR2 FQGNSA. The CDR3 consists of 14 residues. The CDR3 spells CASTSTSSNQPQHF. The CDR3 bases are TGTGCCAGCACTTCGACAAGCAGCAATCAGCCCCAGCATTTT.

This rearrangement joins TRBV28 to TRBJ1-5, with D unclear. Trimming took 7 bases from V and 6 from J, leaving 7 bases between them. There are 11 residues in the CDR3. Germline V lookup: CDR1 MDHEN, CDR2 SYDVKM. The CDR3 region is CASNGGQPQHF. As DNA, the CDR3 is TGTGCCAGCAATGGCGGTCAGCCCCAGCATTTT.

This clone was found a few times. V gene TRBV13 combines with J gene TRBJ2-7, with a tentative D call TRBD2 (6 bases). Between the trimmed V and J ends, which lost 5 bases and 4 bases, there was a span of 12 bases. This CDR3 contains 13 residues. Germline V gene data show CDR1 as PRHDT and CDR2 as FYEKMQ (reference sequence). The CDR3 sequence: CASSNNRGYEQYF. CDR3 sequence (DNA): TGTGCCAGCAGCAACAACCGGGGGTACGAGCAGTACTTC.

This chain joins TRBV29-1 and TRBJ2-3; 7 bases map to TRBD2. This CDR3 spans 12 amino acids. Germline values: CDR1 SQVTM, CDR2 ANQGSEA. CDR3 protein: CSLGGGSDTQYF. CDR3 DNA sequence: TGCAGTCTTGGGGGGGGTTCAGATACGCAGTATTTT.

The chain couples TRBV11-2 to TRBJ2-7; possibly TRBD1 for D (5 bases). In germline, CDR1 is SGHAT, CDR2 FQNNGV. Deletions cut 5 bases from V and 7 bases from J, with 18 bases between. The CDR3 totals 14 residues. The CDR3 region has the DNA TGTGCCAGCAGCCCATTAGACAGCCTTGGTGAGCAGTACTTC. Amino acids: CASSPLDSLGEQYF.

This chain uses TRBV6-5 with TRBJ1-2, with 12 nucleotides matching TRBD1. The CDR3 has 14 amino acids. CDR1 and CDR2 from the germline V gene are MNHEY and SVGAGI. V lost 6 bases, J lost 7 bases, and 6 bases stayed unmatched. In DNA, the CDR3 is TGTGCCAGCAGGAAGGGACAGGGGGCCAGTGGCTACACCTTC. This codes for CASRKGQGASGYTF.

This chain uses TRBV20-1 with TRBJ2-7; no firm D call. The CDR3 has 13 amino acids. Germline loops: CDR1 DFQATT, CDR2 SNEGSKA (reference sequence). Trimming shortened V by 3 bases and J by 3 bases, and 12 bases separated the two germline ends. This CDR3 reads CSASSRRGYEQYF. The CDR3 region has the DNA TGCAGTGCTAGTAGCCGCAGAGGCTACGAGCAGTACTTC.

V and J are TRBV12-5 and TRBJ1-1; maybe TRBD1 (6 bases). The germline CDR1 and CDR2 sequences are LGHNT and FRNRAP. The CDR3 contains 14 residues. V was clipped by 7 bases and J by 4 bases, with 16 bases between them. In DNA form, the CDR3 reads TGTGCTAGTGCCAAACAGGGTGTTGGCACTGAAGCTTTCTTT. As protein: CASAKQGVGTEAFF.

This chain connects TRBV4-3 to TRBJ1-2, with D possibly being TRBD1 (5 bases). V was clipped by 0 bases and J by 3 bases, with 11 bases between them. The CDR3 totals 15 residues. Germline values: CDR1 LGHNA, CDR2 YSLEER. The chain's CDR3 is CASSQEWGLDYGYTF. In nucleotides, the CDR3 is TGCGCCAGCAGCCAAGAATGGGGACTTGACTATGGCTACACCTTC.

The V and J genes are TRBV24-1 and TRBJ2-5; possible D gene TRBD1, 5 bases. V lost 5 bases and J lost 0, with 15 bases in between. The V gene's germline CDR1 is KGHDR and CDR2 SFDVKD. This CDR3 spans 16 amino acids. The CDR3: CATSGSSPGHQETQYF. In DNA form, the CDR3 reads TGTGCCACCAGTGGCAGTTCCCCAGGGCACCAAGAGACCCAGTACTTC.

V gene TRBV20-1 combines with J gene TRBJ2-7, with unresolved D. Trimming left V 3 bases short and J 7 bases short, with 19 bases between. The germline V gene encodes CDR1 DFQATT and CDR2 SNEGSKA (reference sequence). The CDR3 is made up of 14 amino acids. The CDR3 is CSASKAEDPYEQYF. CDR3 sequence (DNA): TGCAGTGCTAGTAAGGCGGAAGACCCTTATGAGCAGTACTTC.

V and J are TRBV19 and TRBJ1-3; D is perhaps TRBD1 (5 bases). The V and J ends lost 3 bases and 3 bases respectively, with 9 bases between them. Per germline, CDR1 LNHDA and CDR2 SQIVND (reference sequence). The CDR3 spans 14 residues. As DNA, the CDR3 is TGTGCCAGTAGTATCGCCGGGGGTGGAAACACCATATATTTT. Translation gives CASSIAGGGNTIYF.

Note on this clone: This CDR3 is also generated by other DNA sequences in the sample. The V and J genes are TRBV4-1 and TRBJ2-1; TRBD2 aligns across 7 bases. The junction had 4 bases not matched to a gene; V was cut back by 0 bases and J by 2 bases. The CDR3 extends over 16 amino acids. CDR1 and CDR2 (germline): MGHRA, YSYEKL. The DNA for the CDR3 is TGCGCCAGCAGCCAAGATCCGGGAGGCACCTACAATGAGCAGTTCTTC. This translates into CASSQDPGGTYNEQFF.

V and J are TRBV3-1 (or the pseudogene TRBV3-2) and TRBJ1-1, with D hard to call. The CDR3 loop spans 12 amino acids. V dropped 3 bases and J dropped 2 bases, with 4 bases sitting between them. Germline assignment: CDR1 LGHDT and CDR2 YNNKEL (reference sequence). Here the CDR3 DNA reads TGTGCCAGCAGCCACAGAAACACTGAAGCTTTCTTT. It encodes CASSHRNTEAFF.

The CDR3 loop reads CASRQDLNTEAFF. The CDR3 DNA reads as TGTGCCAGCAGACAGGACCTAAACACTGAAGCTTTCTTT. The chain is built from TRBV6-5 and TRBJ1-1; perhaps TRBD1 as D (5 bases). V shed 6 bases and J shed 2 bases, with 10 bases lying between them. This CDR3 comprises 13 residues. Per the germline V gene, CDR1 is MNHEY and CDR2 is SVGAGI.

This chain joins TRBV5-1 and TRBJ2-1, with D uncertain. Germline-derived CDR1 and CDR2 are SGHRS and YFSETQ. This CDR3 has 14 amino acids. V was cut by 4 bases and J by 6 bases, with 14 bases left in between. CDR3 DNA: TGCGCCAGCAGCAAAGAGCTTCTAACCAATGAGCAGTTCTTC. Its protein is CASSKELLTNEQFF.